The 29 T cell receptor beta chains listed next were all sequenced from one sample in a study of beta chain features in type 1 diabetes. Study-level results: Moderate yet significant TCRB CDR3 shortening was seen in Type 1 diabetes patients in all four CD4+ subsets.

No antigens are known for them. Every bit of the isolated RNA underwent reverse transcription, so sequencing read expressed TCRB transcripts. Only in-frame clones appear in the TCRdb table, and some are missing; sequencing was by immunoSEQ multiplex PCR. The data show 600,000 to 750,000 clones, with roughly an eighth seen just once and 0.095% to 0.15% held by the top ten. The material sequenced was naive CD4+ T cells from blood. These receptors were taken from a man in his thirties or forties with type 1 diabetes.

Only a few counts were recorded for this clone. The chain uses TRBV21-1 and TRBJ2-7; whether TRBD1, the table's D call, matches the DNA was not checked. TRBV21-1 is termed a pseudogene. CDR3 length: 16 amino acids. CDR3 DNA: TGTGCCAGCAATCCCCCCGGGACAGGGGGCGGCTACGAGCAGTACTTC. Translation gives CASNPPGTGGGYEQYF.

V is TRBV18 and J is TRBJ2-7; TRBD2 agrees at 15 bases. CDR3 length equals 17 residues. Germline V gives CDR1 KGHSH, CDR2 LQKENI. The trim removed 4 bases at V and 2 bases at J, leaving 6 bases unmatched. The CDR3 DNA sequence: TGTGCCAGCTCACTCGCGGGACTAGCGGGGGGTACCTACGAGCAGTACTTC. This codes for CASSLAGLAGGTYEQYF.

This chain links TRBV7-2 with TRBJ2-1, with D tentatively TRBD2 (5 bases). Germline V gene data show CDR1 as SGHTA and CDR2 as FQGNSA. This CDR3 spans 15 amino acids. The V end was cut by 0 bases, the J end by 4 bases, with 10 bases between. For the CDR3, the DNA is TGTGCCAGCAGCTTAGCAAACGAGGGTTACAATGAGCAGTTCTTC. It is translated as CASSLANEGYNEQFF.

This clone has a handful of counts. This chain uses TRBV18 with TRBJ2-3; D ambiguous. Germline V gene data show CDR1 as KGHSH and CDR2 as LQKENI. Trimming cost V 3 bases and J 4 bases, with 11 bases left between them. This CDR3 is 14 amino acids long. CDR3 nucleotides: TGTGCCAGCTCACCGGGCACCGCCCCAGATACGCAGTATTTT. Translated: CASSPGTAPDTQYF.

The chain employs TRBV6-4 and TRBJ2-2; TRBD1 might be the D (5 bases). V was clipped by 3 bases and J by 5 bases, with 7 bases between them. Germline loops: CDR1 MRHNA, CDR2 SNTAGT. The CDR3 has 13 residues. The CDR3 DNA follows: TGTGCCAGCAGTGAACAGGAGACCGGGGAGCTGTTTTTT. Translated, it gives CASSEQETGELFF.

CDR3 DNA sequence: TGTGCCAGCAGGGAAATATCGACCTACGAGCAGTACTTC. It translates to CASREISTYEQYF. The genes are TRBV6-6 and TRBJ2-7; the D is unclear. The V and J ends lost 6 bases and 2 bases respectively, with 11 bases between them. Per germline, CDR1 MNHNY and CDR2 SVGAGI (reference sequence). The CDR3 is made up of 13 amino acids.

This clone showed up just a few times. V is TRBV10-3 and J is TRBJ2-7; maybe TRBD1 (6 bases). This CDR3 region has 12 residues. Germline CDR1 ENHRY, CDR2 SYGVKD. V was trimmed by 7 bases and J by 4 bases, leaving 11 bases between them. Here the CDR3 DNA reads TGTGCCATCACAGGGCAGGGGTACGAGCAGTACTTC. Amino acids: CAITGQGYEQYF.

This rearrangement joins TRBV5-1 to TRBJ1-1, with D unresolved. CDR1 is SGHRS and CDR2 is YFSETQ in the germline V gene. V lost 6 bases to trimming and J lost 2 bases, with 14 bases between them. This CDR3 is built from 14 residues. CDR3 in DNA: TGCGCCAGCACCGAGAACAGAGCCAACACTGAAGCTTTCTTT. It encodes CASTENRANTEAFF.

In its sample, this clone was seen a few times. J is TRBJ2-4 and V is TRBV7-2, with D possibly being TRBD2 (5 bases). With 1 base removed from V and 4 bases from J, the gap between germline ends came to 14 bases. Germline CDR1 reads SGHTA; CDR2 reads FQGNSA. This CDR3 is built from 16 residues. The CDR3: CASSLGTERLKNIQYF. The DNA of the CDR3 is TGTGCCAGCAGCTTAGGGACGGAGCGGCTGAAAAACATTCAGTACTTC.

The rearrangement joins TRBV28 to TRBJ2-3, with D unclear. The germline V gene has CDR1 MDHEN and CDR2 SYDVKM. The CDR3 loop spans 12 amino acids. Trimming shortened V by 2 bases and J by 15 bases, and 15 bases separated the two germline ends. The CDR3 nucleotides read TGTGCCAGCAGTTTAACACGACATTTGCAATATTTT. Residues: CASSLTRHLQYF.

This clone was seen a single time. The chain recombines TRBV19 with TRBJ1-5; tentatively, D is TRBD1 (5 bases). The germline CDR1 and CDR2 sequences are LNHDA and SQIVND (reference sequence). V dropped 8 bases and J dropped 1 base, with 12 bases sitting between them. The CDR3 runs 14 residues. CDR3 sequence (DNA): TGTGCCAGTGGCAGGGAAGACAGCAATCAGCCCCAGCATTTT. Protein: CASGREDSNQPQHF.

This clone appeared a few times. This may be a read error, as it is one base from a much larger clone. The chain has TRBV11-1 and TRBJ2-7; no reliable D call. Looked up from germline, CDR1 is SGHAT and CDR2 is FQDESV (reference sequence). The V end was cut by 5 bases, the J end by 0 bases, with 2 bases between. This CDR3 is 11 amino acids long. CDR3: CASSVSYEQYF. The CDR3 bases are TGTGCCAGCAGCGTCTCCTACGAGCAGTACTTC.

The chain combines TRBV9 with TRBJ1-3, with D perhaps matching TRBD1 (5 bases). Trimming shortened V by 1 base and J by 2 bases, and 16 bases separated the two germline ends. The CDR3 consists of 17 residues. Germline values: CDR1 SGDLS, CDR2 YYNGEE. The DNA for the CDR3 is TGTGCCAGCAGCGTAAGGGGACTCTCCAAAACTGGAAACACCATATATTTT. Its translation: CASSVRGLSKTGNTIYF.

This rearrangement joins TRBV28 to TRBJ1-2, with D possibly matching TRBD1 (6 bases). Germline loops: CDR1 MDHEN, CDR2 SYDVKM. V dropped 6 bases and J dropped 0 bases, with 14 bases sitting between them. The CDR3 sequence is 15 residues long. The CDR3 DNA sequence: TGTGCCAGCAGCACGGGGGCAGGGGCTAACTATGGCTACACCTTC. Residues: CASSTGAGANYGYTF.

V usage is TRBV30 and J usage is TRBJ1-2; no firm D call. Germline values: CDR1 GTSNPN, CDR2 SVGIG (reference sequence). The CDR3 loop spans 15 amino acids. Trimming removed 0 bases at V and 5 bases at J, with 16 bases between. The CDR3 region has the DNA TGTGCCTGGAGTGTATCCCGGACGGGAAGATATGGCTACACCTTC. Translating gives CAWSVSRTGRYGYTF.

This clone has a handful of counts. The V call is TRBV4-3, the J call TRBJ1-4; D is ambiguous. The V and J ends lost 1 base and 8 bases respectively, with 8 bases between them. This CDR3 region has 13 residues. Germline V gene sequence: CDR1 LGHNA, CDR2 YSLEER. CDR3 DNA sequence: TGCGCCAGCAGCCAAGCAGGTAGAGAAAAACTGTTTTTT. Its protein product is CASSQAGREKLFF.

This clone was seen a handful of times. DNA of the CDR3: TGTGCCAGCAGTTTAGGGCACCCGGGGAATGAGCAGTTCTTC. Translating gives CASSLGHPGNEQFF. The chain employs TRBV28 and TRBJ2-1, with a possible D match to TRBD2 (5 bases). Deletions cut 2 bases from V and 7 bases from J, with 12 bases between. This CDR3 comprises 14 residues. Per the germline V gene, CDR1 is MDHEN and CDR2 is SYDVKM.

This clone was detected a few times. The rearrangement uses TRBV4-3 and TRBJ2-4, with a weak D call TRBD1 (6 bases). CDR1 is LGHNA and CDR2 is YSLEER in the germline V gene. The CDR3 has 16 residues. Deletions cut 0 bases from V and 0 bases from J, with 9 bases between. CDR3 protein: CASSQDRGLAKNIQYF. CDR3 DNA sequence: TGCGCCAGCAGCCAAGACAGGGGCCTAGCCAAAAACATTCAGTACTTC.

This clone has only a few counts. In DNA, the CDR3 is TGCAGCGTTTGGGACAGAGCTAACTATGGCTACACCTTC. Translating it yields CSVWDRANYGYTF. The V gene is TRBV29-1, the J gene TRBJ1-2; 7 nucleotides line up with TRBD1. The CDR3 covers 13 residues. Trimming removed 5 bases from V and 0 bases from J; junction bases left unmatched: 3. Germline CDR1 SQVTM, CDR2 ANQGSEA.

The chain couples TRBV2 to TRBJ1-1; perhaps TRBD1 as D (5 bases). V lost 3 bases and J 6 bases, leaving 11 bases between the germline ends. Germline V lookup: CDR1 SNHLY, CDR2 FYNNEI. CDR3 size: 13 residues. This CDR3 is CASSEQPGAEAFF. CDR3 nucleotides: TGTGCCAGCAGTGAGCAGCCGGGGGCTGAAGCTTTCTTT. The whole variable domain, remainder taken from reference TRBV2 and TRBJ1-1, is EPEVTQTPSHQVTQMGQEVILRCVPISNHLYFYWYRQILGQKVEFLVSFYNNEISEKSEIFDDQFSVERPDGSNFTLKIRSTKLEDSAMYFCASSEQPGAEAFFGQGTRLTVV.

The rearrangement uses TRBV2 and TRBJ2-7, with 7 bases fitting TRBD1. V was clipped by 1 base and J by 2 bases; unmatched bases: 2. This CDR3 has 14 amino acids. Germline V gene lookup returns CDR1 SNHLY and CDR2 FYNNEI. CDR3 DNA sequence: TGTGCCAGCAGTGAAGACAGGGGTGCCTACGAGCAGTACTTC. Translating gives CASSEDRGAYEQYF.

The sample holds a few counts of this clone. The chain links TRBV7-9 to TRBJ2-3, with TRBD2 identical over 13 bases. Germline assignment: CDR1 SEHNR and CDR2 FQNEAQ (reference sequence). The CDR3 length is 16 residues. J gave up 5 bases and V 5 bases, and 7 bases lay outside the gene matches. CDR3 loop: CASSLPTSGGRDTQYF. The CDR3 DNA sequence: TGTGCCAGCAGCCTACCGACTAGCGGGGGGAGAGATACGCAGTATTTT.

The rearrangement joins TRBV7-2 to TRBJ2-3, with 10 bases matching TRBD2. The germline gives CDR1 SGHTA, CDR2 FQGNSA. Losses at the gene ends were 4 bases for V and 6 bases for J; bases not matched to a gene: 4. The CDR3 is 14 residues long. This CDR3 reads CASSYSGGWDTQYF. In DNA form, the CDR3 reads TGTGCCAGCAGCTATAGCGGGGGGTGGGATACGCAGTATTTT.

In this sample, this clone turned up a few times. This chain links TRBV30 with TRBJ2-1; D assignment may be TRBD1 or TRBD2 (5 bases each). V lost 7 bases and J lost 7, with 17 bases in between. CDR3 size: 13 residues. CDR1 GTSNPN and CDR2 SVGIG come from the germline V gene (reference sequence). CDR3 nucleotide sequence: TGTGCCTCCCGACGGGCTGGGGGAAATGAGCAGTTCTTC. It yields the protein CASRRAGGNEQFF.

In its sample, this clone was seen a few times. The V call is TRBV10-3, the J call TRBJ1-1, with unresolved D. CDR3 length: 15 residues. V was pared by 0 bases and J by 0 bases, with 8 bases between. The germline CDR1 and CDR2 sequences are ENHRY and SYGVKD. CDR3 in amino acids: CAISESGNMNTEAFF. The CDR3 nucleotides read TGTGCCATCAGTGAGTCAGGGAACATGAACACTGAAGCTTTCTTT.

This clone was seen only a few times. The CDR3 coding sequence is TGTGCCATCACGGACAGGGACTACAATGAGCAGTTCTTC. Amino acids: CAITDRDYNEQFF. The chain carries TRBV10-3 and TRBJ2-1; 8 bases map to TRBD1. Per the germline V gene, CDR1 is ENHRY and CDR2 is SYGVKD. The CDR3 length is 13 residues. J gave up 3 bases and V 7 bases, and 2 bases lay outside the gene matches.

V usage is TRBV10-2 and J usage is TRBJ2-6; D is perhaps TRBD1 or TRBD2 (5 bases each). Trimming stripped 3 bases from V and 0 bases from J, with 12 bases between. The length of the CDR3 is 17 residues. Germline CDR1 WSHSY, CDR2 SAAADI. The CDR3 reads CASSEEGRSSGANVLTF. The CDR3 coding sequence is TGCGCCAGCAGTGAAGAGGGGCGAAGCTCTGGGGCCAACGTCCTGACTTTC.

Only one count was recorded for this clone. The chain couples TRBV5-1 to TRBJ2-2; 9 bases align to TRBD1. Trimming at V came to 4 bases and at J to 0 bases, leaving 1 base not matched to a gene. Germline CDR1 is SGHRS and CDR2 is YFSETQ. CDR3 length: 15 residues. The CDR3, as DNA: TGCGCCAGCAGCAGGGACAGGGCGAACACCGGGGAGCTGTTTTTT. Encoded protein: CASSRDRANTGELFF.

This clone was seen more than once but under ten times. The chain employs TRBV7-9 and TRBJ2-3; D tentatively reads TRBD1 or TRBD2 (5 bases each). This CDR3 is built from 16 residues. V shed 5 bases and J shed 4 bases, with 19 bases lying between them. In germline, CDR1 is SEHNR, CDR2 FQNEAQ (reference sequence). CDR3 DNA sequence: TGTGCCAGCAGCCAAACGGACACGGGATCGCCAGATACGCAGTATTTT. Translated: CASSQTDTGSPDTQYF.